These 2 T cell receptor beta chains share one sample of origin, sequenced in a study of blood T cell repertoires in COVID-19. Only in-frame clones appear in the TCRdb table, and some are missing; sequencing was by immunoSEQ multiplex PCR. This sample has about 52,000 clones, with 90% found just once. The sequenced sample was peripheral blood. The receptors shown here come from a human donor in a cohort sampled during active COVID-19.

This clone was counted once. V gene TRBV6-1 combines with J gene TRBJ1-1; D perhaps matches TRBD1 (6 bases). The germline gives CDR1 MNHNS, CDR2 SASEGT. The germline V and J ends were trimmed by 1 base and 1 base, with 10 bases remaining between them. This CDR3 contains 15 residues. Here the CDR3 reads CASSEVMGANTEAFF. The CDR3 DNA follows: TGTGCCAGCAGTGAAGTTATGGGGGCGAACACTGAAGCTTTCTTT.

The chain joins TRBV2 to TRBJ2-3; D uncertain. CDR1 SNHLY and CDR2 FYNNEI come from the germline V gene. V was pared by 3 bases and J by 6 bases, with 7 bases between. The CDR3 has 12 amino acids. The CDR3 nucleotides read TGTGCCAGCAGTGATCTCAGGGATACGCAGTATTTT. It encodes CASSDLRDTQYF.